The 24 T cell receptor beta chains in this list originate from one sample, sequenced in a study of T-cell memory formation after mild COVID-19. TCRdb recomputed calls from the 5' RACE reads with MiXCR, one row per CDR3 protein. The top ten clones hold around 12% of a sample with 410,000 or so distinct CDR3 sequences, about 22% of them seen once. Sequenced input: PBMCs or a T cell subset sorted from them (not recorded which). All receptors come from an adult woman who had mild COVID-19 (a few samples of this study predate the infection). Cell type and time point are not known.

Only a few counts were recorded for this clonotype. V is TRBV5-6 and J is TRBJ2-3; D is possibly TRBD1 or TRBD2 (5 bases each). Germline-derived CDR1 and CDR2 are SGHDT and YYEEEE. V was cut by 5 bases and J by 6 bases, with 22 bases left in between. This CDR3 has 16 amino acids. The CDR3 sequence: CASSRGNTWGMDTQYF. The CDR3 region has the DNA TGTGCCAGCAGTAGAGGGAACACCTGGGGGATGGATACGCAGTATTTT.

The V gene is TRBV6-2 or TRBV6-3, the J gene TRBJ1-5; D is undetermined. Trimming removed 0 bases from V and 3 bases from J, with 9 bases in between. The CDR3 spans 15 residues. CDR1 and CDR2 (germline): MNHEY, SVGEGT. CDR3 residues: CASSYSGRNNQPQHF. The CDR3 bases are TGTGCCAGCAGTTACTCTGGACGGAACAATCAGCCCCAGCATTTT.

The table lists this clonotype with a few counts. V and J are TRBV7-9 and TRBJ2-7, with D possibly matching TRBD2 (6 bases). V was cut by 2 bases and J by 7 bases, with 24 bases left in between. Germline V gene data show CDR1 as SEHNR and CDR2 as FQNEAQ (reference sequence). The CDR3 is 17 residues long. The CDR3 DNA reads TGTGCCAGCAGCTTAACCTCCACTAGCTCTTTTGCGGGGGAGCAGTACTTC. Protein: CASSLTSTSSFAGEQYF. The full variable domain, its missing parts supplied by reference TRBV7-9 and TRBJ2-7, is DTGVSQNPRHKITKRGQNVTFRCDPISEHNRLYWYRQTLGQGPEFLTYFQNEAQLEKSRLLSDRFSAERPKGSFSTLEIQRTEQGDSAMYLCASSLTSTSSFAGEQYFGPGTRLTVT.

This clonotype has more than one count but fewer than ten. V is TRBV7-8 and J is TRBJ2-1; unclear D gene. Germline V gene sequence: CDR1 SGHVS, CDR2 FQNEAQ. The CDR3 length is 13 residues. Trimming removed 4 bases from V and 5 bases from J, with 9 bases in between. CDR3 DNA sequence: TGTGCCAGCAGCTGGAATGGGGACAATGAGCAGTTCTTC. It encodes CASSWNGDNEQFF.

This clonotype was detected many times. V usage is TRBV7-3 and J usage is TRBJ2-1, with D possibly TRBD1 on 6 matching bases. The V gene's germline CDR1 is SGHTA and CDR2 FQGTGA. The CDR3 totals 15 residues. Trimming took off 2 bases at V and 6 bases at J, with 14 bases between the two ends. The CDR3: CASSLRVAGVNEQFF. In DNA form, the CDR3 reads TGTGCCAGCAGCTTACGAGTAGCAGGGGTCAATGAGCAGTTCTTC.

The chain employs TRBV20-1 and TRBJ1-5; D gene unclear. The V gene lost 6 bases and the J gene lost 0 bases, with 12 bases spanning the gap. The CDR3 is 14 amino acids. Germline CDR1 is DFQATT and CDR2 is SNEGSKA (reference sequence). Here the CDR3 reads CSAGTAYSNQPQHF. The DNA of the CDR3 is TGCAGTGCAGGAACAGCGTATAGCAATCAGCCCCAGCATTTT.

In DNA, the CDR3 is TGCAGTGCTAGTAACCCAGGAAAAGCTTTCTTT. It encodes CSASNPGKAFF. The chain has TRBV20-1 and TRBJ1-1; D unresolved. The CDR3 covers 11 residues. From germline, CDR1 is DFQATT and CDR2 SNEGSKA (reference sequence). V was trimmed by 3 bases and J by 9 bases, leaving 11 bases between them.

This chain links TRBV5-1 with TRBJ2-7; TRBD1 agrees at 9 bases. The CDR3 totals 16 residues. Trimming at V came to 0 bases and at J to 0 bases, leaving 4 bases not matched to a gene. Per the germline V gene, CDR1 is SGHRS and CDR2 is YFSETQ. The DNA of the CDR3 is TGCGCCAGCAGCTTGGTTACAGGGGGCCTCTCCTACGAGCAGTACTTC. Residues: CASSLVTGGLSYEQYF. Together with reference TRBV5-1 and TRBJ2-7, the CDR3 gives the full variable domain: KAGVTQTPRYLIKTRGQQVTLSCSPISGHRSVSWYQQTPGQGLQFLFEYFSETQRNKGNFPGRFSGRQFSNSRSEMNVSTLELGDSALYLCASSLVTGGLSYEQYFGPGTRLTVT.

The CDR3 is CATSVIEQFF. CDR3 sequence (DNA): TGTGCCACCAGTGTTATTGAGCAGTTCTTC. The chain combines TRBV24-1 with TRBJ2-1; D uncertain. Trimming took 5 bases from V and 9 from J, leaving 4 bases between them. CDR3 size: 10 residues. Germline V gene data show CDR1 as KGHDR and CDR2 as SFDVKD.

Only a few counts were recorded for this clonotype. The chain employs TRBV7-9 and TRBJ2-7; 13 nucleotides line up with TRBD2. V was clipped by 4 bases and J by 6 bases; unmatched bases: 3. The CDR3 is 14 residues long. CDR1 is SEHNR, CDR2 FQNEAQ, per germline (reference sequence). The CDR3 loop reads CASSSTSGGLEQYF. The CDR3 DNA reads as TGTGCCAGCAGCTCGACTAGCGGGGGGCTCGAGCAGTACTTC.

This rearrangement joins TRBV24-1 to TRBJ2-1; 12 positions match TRBD1. After removal of 6 bases from V and 9 bases from J, the junction contained 5 bases not matched to a gene. This CDR3 region has 14 residues. Germline CDR1 KGHDR, CDR2 SFDVKD. CDR3 sequence reads: CATSMGQGASEQFF. The CDR3 nucleotides read TGTGCCACCAGTATGGGACAGGGGGCTAGTGAGCAGTTCTTC.

V and J are TRBV11-1 and TRBJ2-7; perhaps TRBD2 as D (6 bases). The CDR3 sequence is 14 residues long. The germline gives CDR1 SGHAT, CDR2 FQDESV (reference sequence). Trimming stripped 3 bases from V and 3 bases from J, with 12 bases between. The DNA of the CDR3 is TGTGCCAGCAGCTTTGTGGCGGGGAGCTACGAGCAGTACTTC. It yields the protein CASSFVAGSYEQYF.

This sequence joins TRBV5-1 and TRBJ1-1; 8 bases match TRBD1. The CDR3 has 15 amino acids. After removal of 7 bases from V and 5 bases from J, the junction contained 13 bases not matched to a gene. Germline V CDR1 and CDR2: SGHRS, YFSETQ. Written as DNA, the CDR3 is TGCGCCAGCCAGCTTGGGCAGGGGGCGAGAACTGAAGCTTTCTTT. It translates to CASQLGQGARTEAFF.

The J gene is TRBJ1-1, the V gene TRBV7-9; 11 bases fit TRBD1. J lost 3 bases, V lost 3 bases, and 3 bases had no gene match. The length of the CDR3 is 15 residues. CDR1 SEHNR and CDR2 FQNEAQ come from the germline V gene (reference sequence). CDR3: CASSLDRGLDTEAFF. The CDR3 DNA follows: TGTGCCAGCAGCTTGGACAGGGGGCTGGACACTGAAGCTTTCTTT.

V is TRBV30 and J is TRBJ1-1, with 7 positions matching TRBD1. V shed 4 bases and J 7 bases; nucleotides not matched to a gene: 3. This CDR3 contains 11 residues. Germline CDR1 GTSNPN, CDR2 SVGIG (reference sequence). The CDR3 spells CAWNRQGEAFF. The CDR3 DNA reads TGTGCCTGGAATAGACAGGGTGAAGCTTTCTTT.

This clonotype was observed a handful of times. The rearrangement uses TRBV19 and TRBJ2-7; 11 bases align to TRBD1. The V gene's germline CDR1 is LNHDA and CDR2 SQIVND (reference sequence). This CDR3 spans 15 amino acids. J lost 3 bases, V lost 6 bases, and 7 bases had no gene match. The CDR3, as DNA: TGTGCCAGTAGAGCTGGGACAGGGGGTTACTACGAGCAGTACTTC. This codes for CASRAGTGGYYEQYF.

This clonotype was detected a few times. This chain links TRBV10-1 with TRBJ1-5; TRBD1 is a possible D gene (5 bases). With 10 bases removed from V and 8 bases from J, the gap between germline ends came to 15 bases. The CDR3 has 12 residues. Germline CDR1 reads WNHNN; CDR2 reads SYGVQD (reference sequence). CDR3 nucleotide sequence: TGCGCCAACAAAGACAGATCGGAGCCCCAGCATTTT. Protein product: CANKDRSEPQHF.

The rearrangement joins TRBV10-3 to TRBJ2-3; no reliable D call. The CDR3 consists of 14 residues. V was cut by 3 bases and J by 0 bases, with 7 bases left in between. Germline V gene lookup returns CDR1 ENHRY and CDR2 SYGVKD. The CDR3 is CAISDPTSTDTQYF. In nucleotides, the CDR3 is TGTGCCATCAGTGACCCCACTAGCACAGATACGCAGTATTTT.

The chain combines TRBV18 with TRBJ1-5, with 8 bases fitting TRBD1. Trimming at V came to 4 bases and at J to 0 bases, leaving 2 bases not matched to a gene. The CDR3 contains 15 residues. Germline CDR1 is KGHSH and CDR2 is LQKENI. CDR3 sequence (DNA): TGTGCCAGCTCACAGGACAGGGATAGCAATCAGCCCCAGCATTTT. It specifies CASSQDRDSNQPQHF.

This clonotype was seen a handful of times. This sequence joins TRBV12-3 or TRBV12-4 and TRBJ1-6; D remains ambiguous. The ends were cut back, 3 bases at V and 8 bases at J, with 5 bases in the middle. The CDR3 is 12 amino acids. The CDR3 protein is CASSFGDSPLHF. The CDR3 bases are TGTGCCAGCAGTTTTGGGGATTCACCCCTCCACTTT.

J is TRBJ1-1 and V is TRBV14; weak D call: TRBD1 (6 bases). The CDR3 is 13 amino acids. V was trimmed by 2 bases and J by 10 bases, leaving 14 bases between them. CDR1 SGHDN and CDR2 FVKESK come from the germline V gene. The CDR3 nucleotides read TGTGCCAGCAGCCAATTTGCAGGGGTAGCAGCTTTCTTT. Its protein product is CASSQFAGVAAFF.

The CDR3 spells CSAPDSTDEQYF. Written as DNA, the CDR3 is TGCAGTGCACCCGACAGCACGGACGAGCAGTACTTC. This sequence joins TRBV20-1 and TRBJ2-7, with D possibly matching TRBD1 (5 bases). Trimming shortened V by 6 bases and J by 5 bases, and 14 bases separated the two germline ends. Germline V lookup: CDR1 DFQATT, CDR2 SNEGSKA (reference sequence). This CDR3 spans 12 amino acids.

This clonotype was observed a few times. The V and J genes are TRBV11-2 and TRBJ1-2; D remains ambiguous. The CDR3 totals 16 residues. CDR1 and CDR2 from the germline V gene are SGHAT and FQNNGV. Deletions cut 5 bases from V and 1 base from J, with 17 bases between. CDR3 region: CASSPGWVGVNYGYTF. The CDR3 region has the DNA TGTGCCAGCAGCCCTGGGTGGGTCGGGGTTAACTATGGCTACACCTTC. The full variable domain, with the rest looked up from reference TRBV11-2 and TRBJ1-2, is EAGVAQSPRYKIIEKRQSVAFWCNPISGHATLYWYQQILGQGPKLLIQFQNNGVVDDSQLPKDRFSAERLKGVDSTLKIQPAKLEDSAVYLCASSPGWVGVNYGYTFGSGTRLTVV.

This clonotype appeared once. The genes are TRBV28 and TRBJ1-5, with a weak D call TRBD1 (6 bases). The germline V and J ends were trimmed by 4 bases and 5 bases, with 15 bases remaining between them. The CDR3 contains 15 residues. Germline V CDR1 and CDR2: MDHEN, SYDVKM. Here the CDR3 reads CASSSAGDTDQPQHF. In nucleotides, the CDR3 is TGTGCCAGCAGTTCCGCTGGGGACACGGATCAGCCCCAGCATTTT.